Listed below are T cell receptor beta chains from one sample, sequenced in a study of blood T cell repertoires in COVID-19. Some clones are missing from TCRdb's copy, which holds only in-frame ones; the method was immunoSEQ multiplex PCR. The table shows about 360,000 clones, with around nine tenths occurring only once. The sequenced sample was peripheral blood. The receptors were sampled from a human donor in a cohort sampled during active COVID-19. Each CDR3 is given with its conserved first and last residue. The order of the fields is J gene, D gene, V gene, clone size, CDR3 DNA, CDR3 protein. A D gene is named only where the DNA matches it firmly. The size entry is marked missing in some rows and otherwise reads once, few, many or a size class.

j_gene: TRBJ2-4; d_gene: TRBD1; v_gene: TRBV30; abundance: -; CDR3nt: TGTGCCTCGACGGGACGACAGGGGAACATTCAGTACTTC; CDR3aa: CASTGRQGNIQYF
j_gene: TRBJ2-7; d_gene: TRBD2; v_gene: TRBV30; abundance: -; CDR3nt: TGTGCCTGGATGACTAGCGGCTCCTACGAGCAGTACTTC; CDR3aa: CAWMTSGSYEQYF
j_gene: TRBJ2-7; d_gene: TRBD2; v_gene: TRBV5-1; abundance: -; CDR3nt: TGCGCCAGCACGGGGTGGGGTAGCGGGGGGACGCGAACCTACGAGCAGTACTTC; CDR3aa: CASTGWGSGGTRTYEQYF
j_gene: TRBJ2-7; d_gene: TRBD2; v_gene: TRBV2; abundance: -; CDR3nt: TGTGCCAGCAACTCAGCGGGGCCCTCCTACGAGCAGTACTTC; CDR3aa: CASNSAGPSYEQYF
j_gene: TRBJ1-3; d_gene: -; v_gene: TRBV18; abundance: -; CDR3nt: TGTGCCAGCTCACCGACTGTGGTGGGAAACACCATATATTTT; CDR3aa: CASSPTVVGNTIYF
j_gene: TRBJ2-2; d_gene: -; v_gene: TRBV24-1; abundance: once; CDR3nt: TGTGCCACCAGTGATAGAGCCACCGGGGAGCTGTTTTTT; CDR3aa: CATSDRATGELFF
j_gene: TRBJ2-3; d_gene: -; v_gene: TRBV7-9; abundance: -; CDR3nt: TGTGCCAGCAGCCCCGCGGGCAAAGGCACAGATACGCAGTATTTT; CDR3aa: CASSPAGKGTDTQYF
j_gene: TRBJ2-1; d_gene: TRBD2; v_gene: TRBV4-1; abundance: -; CDR3nt: TGCGCCAGCAGCCCAAGGACTAGCGGGAGTAGCTACAATGAGCAGTTCTTC; CDR3aa: CASSPRTSGSSYNEQFF
j_gene: TRBJ1-2; d_gene: TRBD1; v_gene: TRBV30; abundance: -; CDR3nt: TGTGCCTGGAGCCCCGACAGGGGAGGGGGCTACACCTTC; CDR3aa: CAWSPDRGGGYTF
j_gene: TRBJ1-2; d_gene: -; v_gene: TRBV10-3; abundance: once; CDR3nt: TGTGCCATCAGTGGTTCACAGCCAGCTAACTATGGCTACACCTTC; CDR3aa: CAISGSQPANYGYTF
j_gene: TRBJ1-1; d_gene: -; v_gene: TRBV4-1; abundance: -; CDR3nt: TGCGCCAGCAGCCAAGTTTCAGGGGACACTGAAGCTTTCTTT; CDR3aa: CASSQVSGDTEAFF
j_gene: TRBJ2-5; d_gene: -; v_gene: TRBV5-6; abundance: once; CDR3nt: TGTGCCAGCAGCTTGTTGGTGGGCGACCAAGAGACCCAGTACTTC; CDR3aa: CASSLLVGDQETQYF
j_gene: TRBJ2-3; d_gene: TRBD2; v_gene: TRBV9; abundance: -; CDR3nt: TGTGCCAGCAGCACCTTAGCGGGGGTCGGCACAGATACGCAGTATTTT; CDR3aa: CASSTLAGVGTDTQYF
j_gene: TRBJ1-1; d_gene: -; v_gene: TRBV28; abundance: -; CDR3nt: TGTGCCAGCAGTTCCCCGGGTATTAGGGGCACTGAAGCTTTCTTT; CDR3aa: CASSSPGIRGTEAFF
j_gene: TRBJ2-5; d_gene: TRBD2; v_gene: TRBV7-9; abundance: -; CDR3nt: TGTGCCAGCAGCTTAGGGCGACTAGCCGGACAAGAGACCCAGTACTTC; CDR3aa: CASSLGRLAGQETQYF
j_gene: TRBJ2-1; d_gene: -; v_gene: TRBV3-1/TRBV3-2; abundance: -; CDR3nt: TGTGCCAGCAGCCAAGAATCGCGACTCCGTACGTTCTTC; CDR3aa: CASSQESRLRTFF
j_gene: TRBJ2-7; d_gene: -; v_gene: TRBV5-6; abundance: once; CDR3nt: TGTGCCAGCAGCAGGGAGTCGCGGGAGCAGTACTTC; CDR3aa: CASSRESREQYF
j_gene: TRBJ2-7; d_gene: TRBD2; v_gene: TRBV4-2; abundance: -; CDR3nt: TGTGCCAGCAGCCAAGCTAGCGGGAGCCCGAATTCCTACGAGCAGTACTTC; CDR3aa: CASSQASGSPNSYEQYF
j_gene: TRBJ2-3; d_gene: TRBD2; v_gene: TRBV7-3; abundance: -; CDR3nt: TGTGCCAGCAGCTTAATGCCGATCGGACTAGCGAGCACAGATACGCAGTATTTT; CDR3aa: CASSLMPIGLASTDTQYF
j_gene: TRBJ1-1; d_gene: -; v_gene: TRBV20-1; abundance: many; CDR3nt: TGCAGTGCCGATCCGGGACACAAAGCTTTCTTT; CDR3aa: CSADPGHKAFF
j_gene: TRBJ2-1; d_gene: -; v_gene: TRBV28; abundance: once; CDR3nt: TGTGCCAGCAGTTCAAAGGACTACTATTACAATGAGCAGTTCTTC; CDR3aa: CASSSKDYYYNEQFF
j_gene: TRBJ2-7; d_gene: TRBD2; v_gene: TRBV5-1; abundance: -; CDR3nt: TGCGCCAGCAGCCCCCGCGGCCAGCGGGAGGGCGAGCAGTACTTC; CDR3aa: CASSPRGQREGEQYF
j_gene: TRBJ1-6; d_gene: TRBD1; v_gene: TRBV12-3/TRBV12-4; abundance: -; CDR3nt: TGTGCCAGCAGTCCGGGACAGGGGGCACCCCTCCACTTT; CDR3aa: CASSPGQGAPLHF
j_gene: TRBJ1-2; d_gene: -; v_gene: TRBV6-2/TRBV6-3; abundance: -; CDR3nt: TGTGCCAGCAGCTATCAGGGAAACTATGGCTACACCTTC; CDR3aa: CASSYQGNYGYTF
j_gene: TRBJ1-1; d_gene: -; v_gene: TRBV3-1/TRBV3-2; abundance: once; CDR3nt: TGTGCCAGCAGCCCTGATTTGAAAATCGGACAGAGGTTT; CDR3aa: CASSPDLKIGQRF
j_gene: TRBJ2-3; d_gene: -; v_gene: TRBV4-2; abundance: -; CDR3nt: TGTGCCAGCAGCCTCGAGGCCGCCCCAGATACGCAGTATTTT; CDR3aa: CASSLEAAPDTQYF
j_gene: TRBJ2-1; d_gene: TRBD1; v_gene: TRBV30; abundance: -; CDR3nt: TGTGCCTGGAGTACCGGACAGGAAAGCCAGAATGAGCAGTTCTTC; CDR3aa: CAWSTGQESQNEQFF
j_gene: TRBJ2-7; d_gene: TRBD1; v_gene: TRBV5-1; abundance: -; CDR3nt: TGCGCCAGCAGCTCCCGGACAGGGGGATACGAGCAGTACTTC; CDR3aa: CASSSRTGGYEQYF
j_gene: TRBJ2-1; d_gene: TRBD2; v_gene: TRBV9; abundance: -; CDR3nt: TGTGCCAGCAGCGTACGGAGCGGGAGAGGCCGGAATGAGCAGTTCTTC; CDR3aa: CASSVRSGRGRNEQFF
j_gene: TRBJ2-5; d_gene: TRBD2; v_gene: TRBV7-3; abundance: -; CDR3nt: TGTGCCAGCAGCCCGGGTCCAGGACTAGCAGCTCAAGAGACCCAGTACTTC; CDR3aa: CASSPGPGLAAQETQYF
j_gene: TRBJ1-3; d_gene: TRBD1; v_gene: TRBV30; abundance: few; CDR3nt: TGTGCCTGGAGTCAAGGGACAGGGGCTGGAAACACCATATATTTT; CDR3aa: CAWSQGTGAGNTIYF
j_gene: TRBJ2-7; d_gene: -; v_gene: TRBV5-1; abundance: -; CDR3nt: TGCGCCAGCAGCTTGGAGGGAGGAGGCTACGAGCAGTACTTC; CDR3aa: CASSLEGGGYEQYF
j_gene: TRBJ2-1; d_gene: TRBD2; v_gene: TRBV7-9; abundance: -; CDR3nt: TGTGCCAGCAGCTCGGGACTAGTTGTCATCTACAATGAGCAGTTCTTC; CDR3aa: CASSSGLVVIYNEQFF
j_gene: TRBJ1-6; d_gene: -; v_gene: TRBV5-1; abundance: once; CDR3nt: TGCGCCAGCAGCCCGACACCAAATTCACCCCTCCACTTT; CDR3aa: CASSPTPNSPLHF
j_gene: TRBJ1-1; d_gene: TRBD1; v_gene: TRBV30; abundance: once; CDR3nt: TGTGCCTGGAGGGACAGGGAGGGAGGATATTTCTTT; CDR3aa: CAWRDREGGYFF
j_gene: TRBJ1-5; d_gene: TRBD1; v_gene: TRBV28; abundance: -; CDR3nt: TGTGCCAGCAGTTTTAGCAGGGGGCTGAATCAGCCCCAGCATTTT; CDR3aa: CASSFSRGLNQPQHF
j_gene: TRBJ2-2; d_gene: -; v_gene: TRBV30; abundance: many; CDR3nt: TGTGCCTGGCAGACAGGGGAGGGGGACACCGGGGAGCTGTTTTTT; CDR3aa: CAWQTGEGDTGELFF
j_gene: TRBJ2-1; d_gene: -; v_gene: TRBV29-1; abundance: -; CDR3nt: TGCAGCGTTGACCCTACTCCCATTGAGCAGTTCTTC; CDR3aa: CSVDPTPIEQFF
j_gene: TRBJ1-1; d_gene: -; v_gene: TRBV29-1; abundance: -; CDR3nt: TGCAGCGTTAGCATGGGGCGGACTGAAGCTTTCTTT; CDR3aa: CSVSMGRTEAFF
j_gene: TRBJ2-3; d_gene: TRBD2; v_gene: TRBV5-6; abundance: -; CDR3nt: TGTGCCAGCAGCTTGAGTCTAGCGGTCCCATTTAGCACAGATACGCAGTATTTT; CDR3aa: CASSLSLAVPFSTDTQYF
j_gene: TRBJ2-2; d_gene: -; v_gene: TRBV27; abundance: -; CDR3nt: TGTGCCAGCAGCCCCTGGGGCCGGTACACCGGGGAGCTGTTTTTT; CDR3aa: CASSPWGRYTGELFF
j_gene: TRBJ1-1; d_gene: -; v_gene: TRBV20-1; abundance: -; CDR3nt: TGCAGTGCTAGTTTGAGGGTGCGAGAAGCTTTCTTT; CDR3aa: CSASLRVREAFF
j_gene: TRBJ2-1; d_gene: -; v_gene: TRBV29-1; abundance: once; CDR3nt: TGCAGCGGTCGACTAGGCCCGAATGAGCAGTTCTTC; CDR3aa: CSGRLGPNEQFF
j_gene: TRBJ2-4; d_gene: -; v_gene: TRBV5-1; abundance: -; CDR3nt: TGCGCCAGCAGCTTGGTGGCGACTAGGGTTAAAAACATTCAGTACTTC; CDR3aa: CASSLVATRVKNIQYF
j_gene: TRBJ2-3; d_gene: -; v_gene: TRBV7-9; abundance: once; CDR3nt: TGTGCCAGCAGCTTATTCCAGCGGGCCACAGATACGCAGTATTTT; CDR3aa: CASSLFQRATDTQYF
j_gene: TRBJ1-2; d_gene: -; v_gene: TRBV4-1; abundance: -; CDR3nt: TGCGCCAGCAGCCAAGATGCCCGGTTCTATGGCTACACCTTC; CDR3aa: CASSQDARFYGYTF
j_gene: TRBJ1-1; d_gene: TRBD1; v_gene: TRBV19; abundance: -; CDR3nt: TGTGCCAGTAGTATACAAACCGGGACAGCCTCTGAAGCTTTCTTT; CDR3aa: CASSIQTGTASEAFF
j_gene: TRBJ2-2; d_gene: TRBD2; v_gene: TRBV5-1; abundance: -; CDR3nt: TGCGCCAGCAGCCCGGGAGTAGCGGGAGCGGGGATCGGGGAGCTGTTTTTT; CDR3aa: CASSPGVAGAGIGELFF
j_gene: TRBJ1-5; d_gene: -; v_gene: TRBV5-6; abundance: -; CDR3nt: TGTGCCAGCAGCCTACCAGGGTCGGATCAGCCCCAGCATTTT; CDR3aa: CASSLPGSDQPQHF
j_gene: TRBJ2-7; d_gene: -; v_gene: TRBV27; abundance: -; CDR3nt: TGTGCCAGCAGCTTTTCCAGCTCCTACGAGCAGTACTTC; CDR3aa: CASSFSSSYEQYF
j_gene: TRBJ1-4; d_gene: TRBD1; v_gene: TRBV27; abundance: -; CDR3nt: TGTGCCAGCAGACTACGCTCCTCGACAGGGACTAATGAAAAACTGTTTTTT; CDR3aa: CASRLRSSTGTNEKLFF
j_gene: TRBJ2-1; d_gene: -; v_gene: TRBV3-1/TRBV3-2; abundance: -; CDR3nt: TGTGCCAGCAGCCAAGGAGCACTAGCCCACTACAATGAGCAGTTCTTC; CDR3aa: CASSQGALAHYNEQFF
j_gene: TRBJ2-1; d_gene: -; v_gene: TRBV7-9; abundance: -; CDR3nt: TGTGCCAGCAGCCCCCTCGGGTTAGGGGCTGAGCAGTTCTTC; CDR3aa: CASSPLGLGAEQFF
j_gene: TRBJ1-1; d_gene: -; v_gene: TRBV30; abundance: -; CDR3nt: TGTGCCTGGAGTGTAGGAGTGAACACTGAAGCTTTCTTT; CDR3aa: CAWSVGVNTEAFF